The 8 T cell receptor beta chains reported below all come from one sample, sequenced in a study of blood T cell repertoires in COVID-19. The data were produced by immunoSEQ multiplex PCR, yet TCRdb's version contains in-frame clones alone and is incomplete. The profile shows some 370,000 clones, around 87% of them singletons. Sequencing was done on a sample of peripheral blood. All receptors come from a woman in her 30s with COVID-19, enrolled during active disease.

On this clone: One end of the junction does not line up with germline, which may come from a read error. This chain links TRBV5-1 with TRBJ2-3; 10 bases align to TRBD1. The CDR3 contains 14 residues. The germline gives CDR1 SGHRS, CDR2 YFSETQ. The CDR3 protein is CASSAGTGAWDAVF. The CDR3 coding sequence is TGCGCCAGCAGCGCCGGGACAGGGGCCTGGGACGCTGTTTTT.

J is TRBJ1-1 and V is TRBV5-5; tentative D call: TRBD1 (6 bases). Trimming removed 1 base from V and 1 base from J, with 8 bases in between. Germline assignment: CDR1 SGHKS and CDR2 YYEKEE (reference sequence). The CDR3 spans 14 residues. The CDR3 protein is CASSLFRGNTEAFF. The CDR3 region has the DNA TGTGCCAGCAGCTTGTTCAGGGGGAACACTGAAGCTTTCTTT.

V is TRBV7-2 and J is TRBJ2-7; 7 positions match TRBD2. Germline trimming cut 2 bases from V and 5 bases from J; bases unmatched to any gene: 3. The CDR3 runs to 13 residues. Germline CDR1 SGHTA, CDR2 FQGNSA. This CDR3 reads CASSLQGGNEQYF. The CDR3 DNA follows: TGTGCCAGCAGCTTACAGGGAGGGAACGAGCAGTACTTC.

The chain carries TRBV2 and TRBJ2-6, with D unresolved. V was pared by 9 bases and J by 0 bases, with 3 bases between. The CDR3 is made up of 12 amino acids. Germline loops: CDR1 SNHLY, CDR2 FYNNEI. In DNA form, the CDR3 reads TGTGCCAGTAGCTCTGGGGCCAACGTCCTGACTTTC. It codes for CASSSGANVLTF.

V is TRBV29-1 and J is TRBJ2-5, with 7 bases identical to TRBD2. The V gene's germline CDR1 is SQVTM and CDR2 ANQGSEA. The CDR3 spans 15 residues. Trimming at V came to 3 bases and at J to 3 bases, leaving 10 bases not matched to a gene. In DNA form, the CDR3 reads TGCAGCGTTGAGGTAGCGGGCGAATACAAAGAGACCCAGTACTTC. This gives the protein CSVEVAGEYKETQYF.

The chain recombines TRBV28 with TRBJ1-1, with a tentative D call TRBD1 (6 bases). This CDR3 region has 16 residues. V was clipped by 5 bases and J by 5 bases, with 21 bases between them. Germline V CDR1 and CDR2: MDHEN, SYDVKM. Here the CDR3 reads CASSGLTGRGLTEAFF. The CDR3 DNA reads TGTGCCAGCAGTGGCCTCACAGGGCGGGGGTTAACTGAAGCTTTCTTT.

In its sample, this clone was seen once. This sequence joins TRBV11-3 and TRBJ2-1; possibly TRBD1 for D (5 bases). The CDR3 loop spans 15 amino acids. The germline V gene has CDR1 SGHNT and CDR2 YENEEA. Trimming shortened V by 5 bases and J by 1 base, and 12 bases separated the two germline ends. The CDR3 region is CASSPRRGSYNEQFF. The CDR3 DNA reads as TGTGCCAGCAGCCCCCGAAGGGGTTCCTACAATGAGCAGTTCTTC.

The CDR3 here is CAISESRAGGPQHF. In DNA form, the CDR3 reads TGTGCCATCAGTGAGAGCAGGGCAGGGGGGCCCCAGCATTTT. This sequence joins TRBV10-3 and TRBJ1-5, with 7 bases matching TRBD1. The CDR3 has 14 residues. The trim removed 2 bases at V and 9 bases at J, leaving 7 bases unmatched. Germline CDR1 and CDR2: ENHRY and SYGVKD.